This T cell receptor beta chain was recorded in a study of T cells in Graves' hyperthyroidism and ophthalmopathy. RNA transcripts served as the template for amplifying TCR beta CDR3 regions. With the HTBI primer set, the TCR CDR3 went through a first round of RT-PCR. TCRdb used MiXCR to reprocess the multiplex PCR reads, holding one entry per CDR3 protein. The sample shows some 360,000 distinct CDR3 sequences, more than 11% of them seen only once. The CDR3 runs to 13 residues. The germline V and J ends were trimmed by 0 bases and 6 bases, with 7 bases remaining between them. The germline gives CDR1 SGHDN, CDR2 FVKESK. To note about this clonotype: No antigen is known for it.

Stable Graves' hyperthyroidism denoted no ophthalmopathy progression over 18 months. Clinical symptoms, serum thyroxine, TRAb, thyroid ultrasound and orbital computed tomography established diagnosis. Notes on the study in general: Separation of ophthalmopathy from stable hyperthyroidism was achieved by a 13 V-J model.

This chain uses TRBV14 with TRBJ2-3; D call uncertain. Sequencing was done on a sample of blood. The TCR originated in a woman aged 60-75 years with Graves' hyperthyroidism. The chain's CDR3 is CASSQDWWDTQYF. The CDR3 DNA is TGTGCCAGCAGCCAAGATTGGTGGGATACGCAGTATTTT.